The rows below give T cell receptor beta chains drawn from one sample of a study of blood T cell repertoires in COVID-19. Clones were sequenced by immunoSEQ multiplex PCR, and TCRdb holds only the in-frame ones, with some missing. The repertoire holds around 70,000 clones, approximately 90% seen once, with around 4.7% in the top ten. Input material: peripheral blood. These receptors were collected from a woman aged 55 to 70 with active COVID-19. The CDR3 runs from the conserved cysteine through the conserved F or W. The D gene is left open where the match is weak. Clone size is given for some rows only: seen once, a few or many times, or a class if the clone is expanded.

D gene	V gene	clone size	J gene	CDR3 DNA	CDR3 protein
NA	TRBV21-1	NA	TRBJ2-5	TGTGCCAGCAGCTCCCCCTGGGGGGAAGAGACCCAGTACTTC	CASSSPWGEETQYF
TRBD2	TRBV3-1/TRBV3-2	NA	TRBJ2-5	TGTGCCAGCAGCCATCAGCGGGAGGGCCGGGAGACCCAGTACTTC	CASSHQREGRETQYF
TRBD1	TRBV10-2	NA	TRBJ1-2	TGCGCCAGCAGTGATGCTGGGACAGGGGGCGTCTATGGCTACACCTTC	CASSDAGTGGVYGYTF
NA	TRBV6-5	NA	TRBJ2-2	TGTGCCAGCAGTATTGCGGGTAGCGGGGAGCTGTTTTTT	CASSIAGSGELFF
TRBD2	TRBV10-3	once	TRBJ2-3	TGTGCCATCAGTGAGGGGGGGAGGGCCCGGGATACGCAGTATTTT	CAISEGGRARDTQYF
TRBD1	TRBV27	few	TRBJ1-5	TGTGCCAGCAGTTTACTTTCACAGGGGGCGCGAGGCAATCAGCCCCAGCATTTT	CASSLLSQGARGNQPQHF
TRBD2	TRBV19	NA	TRBJ2-1	TGTGCCAGTAGTAGAGGGACTAGCGGGTGGGGTGAGCAGTTCTTC	CASSRGTSGWGEQFF
NA	TRBV4-1	NA	TRBJ1-3	TGCGCCAGCAGCCAAGGGTTCACCTACTCTGGAAACACCATATATTTT	CASSQGFTYSGNTIYF
NA	TRBV3-1/TRBV3-2	NA	TRBJ1-3	TGTGCCAGCACCCAAACAGGTCTCGGAAACACCATATATTTT	CASTQTGLGNTIYF
TRBD2	TRBV6-5	NA	TRBJ2-1	TGTGCCAGCAGTTCGGGGACTAGCGGGACCTACAATGAGCAGTTCTTC	CASSSGTSGTYNEQFF
TRBD1	TRBV6-5	NA	TRBJ2-5	TGTGCCAGCAGTCCCCCGGGACAGGGTATAGTGACCCAGTACTTC	CASSPPGQGIVTQYF
NA	TRBV19	NA	TRBJ2-1	TGTGCCAGTAGTCCGCTAGCCTACAATGAGCAGTTCTTC	CASSPLAYNEQFF
TRBD1	TRBV6-4	NA	TRBJ1-1	TGTGCCAGCAGTGACTCCATCCGGGACAGGGGAACCTTGAACACTGAAGCTTTCTTT	CASSDSIRDRGTLNTEAFF
TRBD2	TRBV18	NA	TRBJ2-2	TGTGCCAGCTCACTGTACCGGACTAGCGGACTCCGGGGGACCGGGGAGCTGTTTTTT	CASSLYRTSGLRGTGELFF
TRBD1	TRBV10-1	NA	TRBJ1-1	TGCGCCACACGACAGGGGATGAACACTGAAGCTTTCTTT	CATRQGMNTEAFF
NA	TRBV3-1/TRBV3-2	NA	TRBJ1-5	TGTGCCAGCAGCCCGGGCCCTTCGGGGCAGCCCCAGCATTTT	CASSPGPSGQPQHF
NA	TRBV11-2	once	TRBJ2-7	TGTGCCAGCAGCTTATTGATGCCGGAGGGCGCCTCAGACAACGAGCAGTACTTC	CASSLLMPEGASDNEQYF
NA	TRBV28	once	TRBJ2-7	TGTGCCAGCAGTTTTGGGTCAGGAACGGGGGTGTACGAGCAGTACTTC	CASSFGSGTGVYEQYF
NA	TRBV29-1	NA	TRBJ1-1	TGCAGCGTTGTTTTTCAGGGTCAAAAGGCTTTCTTT	CSVVFQGQKAFF
TRBD1	TRBV2	NA	TRBJ1-6	TGTGCCAGCAAGGGGGACAGGAATTTTAATTCACCCCTCCACTTT	CASKGDRNFNSPLHF
NA	TRBV18	NA	TRBJ1-1	TGTGCCAGCTCACCATATCACATTGAAGCTTTCTTT	CASSPYHIEAFF
TRBD2	TRBV15	NA	TRBJ2-3	TGTGCCACCGGTACGGGACTAGCGGGAGGTAATACGCAGTATTTT	CATGTGLAGGNTQYF
NA	TRBV28	NA	TRBJ1-5	TGTGCCAGCAGCCCAGAACCTGATCAGCCCCAGCATTTT	CASSPEPDQPQHF
NA	TRBV2	NA	TRBJ2-5	TGTGCCAGCAAGGAGACTCGATCCCAAGAGACCCAGTACTTC	CASKETRSQETQYF
NA	TRBV28	once	TRBJ1-1	TGTGCCAGCAGTTTAATAAGAGGAAACACTGAAGCTTTCTTT	CASSLIRGNTEAFF
TRBD2	TRBV28	NA	TRBJ2-3	TGTGCCAGCAGTTTCCAGATAGCGGGAGGGTACACAGATACGCAGTATTTT	CASSFQIAGGYTDTQYF
NA	TRBV5-4	NA	TRBJ2-7	TGTGCCAGCAGCTTGGTTCGGGAGTTTTCCTCCGAGCAGTACTTC	CASSLVREFSSEQYF
TRBD2	TRBV5-1	NA	TRBJ2-2	TGCGCCAGCAGCTGGACTAGCGGTGCGCTCACCGGGGAGCTGTTTTTT	CASSWTSGALTGELFF
NA	TRBV20-1	NA	TRBJ2-1	TGCAGTGCTAGTCCCGGGACTCCCAGCTCCTACAATGAGCAGTTCTTC	CSASPGTPSSYNEQFF
TRBD2	TRBV5-1	NA	TRBJ2-7	TGCGCCAGCAGCTATCTAGCGGGAGGAAACTCCTACGAGCAGTACTTC	CASSYLAGGNSYEQYF
NA	TRBV6-6	NA	TRBJ2-1	TGTGCCAGCAGTTACTCGGGACTTAACAATGAGCAGTTCTTC	CASSYSGLNNEQFF
TRBD1	TRBV6-5	NA	TRBJ2-7	TGTGCCAGCAGTTACTCGAGGGGGCAGGTCGAGCAGTACTTC	CASSYSRGQVEQYF
TRBD2	TRBV4-1	NA	TRBJ2-7	TGCGCCAGCAGCCAAGAGACTAGCGGGAGGGGGTCCTACGAGCAGTACTTC	CASSQETSGRGSYEQYF
NA	TRBV11-2	NA	TRBJ2-6	TGTGCCAGCAGCGTGCTGGGCACTGGGGCCAACGTCCTGACTTTC	CASSVLGTGANVLTF
NA	TRBV14	NA	TRBJ2-1	TGTGCCAGCAGCCCCCTTGGCGGGATGGGCTCCTACAATGAGCAGTTCTTC	CASSPLGGMGSYNEQFF
TRBD2	TRBV2	NA	TRBJ2-3	TGTGCCAGCAGTGAGTGGGTTGGCGGGGGTGGAGGCGATACGCAGTATTTT	CASSEWVGGGGGDTQYF
NA	TRBV19	once	TRBJ2-3	TGTGCCAGTAGTATTAGACTAGTTGGGGGCACAGATACGCAGTATTTT	CASSIRLVGGTDTQYF
NA	TRBV5-4	once	TRBJ2-2	TGTGCCAGCAGCTTCCTCTGGGAGGACGGGGAGCTGTTTTTT	CASSFLWEDGELFF
NA	TRBV27	NA	TRBJ1-1	TGTGCCAGCAGTCAGGTAAACATGAACACTGAAGCTTTCTTT	CASSQVNMNTEAFF
NA	TRBV25-1	NA	TRBJ2-5	TGTGCCAGCGGGGCCGACTCCGTGTACCAAGAGACCCAGTACTTC	CASGADSVYQETQYF
TRBD2	TRBV19	NA	TRBJ2-2	TGTGCCGCCGCTGCGAAGAGACTAGCTGAAACCGGGGAGCTGTTTTTT	CAAAAKRLAETGELFF
TRBD1	TRBV24-1	NA	TRBJ2-3	TGTGCCACCAGTGATATGGGACAGGCAGATACGCAGTATTTT	CATSDMGQADTQYF
NA	TRBV29-1	NA	TRBJ1-5	TGCAGCGTTATCTGGGAGCCCCAAGGTGGCAATCAGCCCCAGCATTTT	CSVIWEPQGGNQPQHF
TRBD1	TRBV4-1	once	TRBJ2-7	TGCGCCAGCAGCCAACCGGGACAGCCCTACGAGCAGTACTTC	CASSQPGQPYEQYF
NA	TRBV4-1	few	TRBJ1-2	TGCGCCAGCTCTCCGCCGGGATCCTATGGCTACACCTTC	CASSPPGSYGYTF
TRBD1	TRBV28	NA	TRBJ2-1	TGTGCCAGCAGTTCACGACAGGGTACCAATGAGCAGTTCTTC	CASSSRQGTNEQFF
TRBD2	TRBV7-2	NA	TRBJ2-7	TGTGCCAGCAGCTTAGGAGGGACTAATGGTGTATACGAGCAGTACTTC	CASSLGGTNGVYEQYF
NA	TRBV14	NA	TRBJ2-1	TGTGCCAGCAGCCTACCGTTTGGGACAGAGCAGTTCTTC	CASSLPFGTEQFF
NA	TRBV7-8	NA	TRBJ2-7	TGTGCCAGCAGCTTACGGGGAATGGGCGAGCAGTACTTC	CASSLRGMGEQYF
NA	TRBV2	NA	TRBJ2-6	TGTGCCAGCAGAGGGGAGGTAGCTGGGGCCAACGTCCTGACTTTC	CASRGEVAGANVLTF
NA	TRBV19	NA	TRBJ2-7	TGTGCCAGTAGTCCGAGACCGGGACAAACCTACGAGCAGTACTTC	CASSPRPGQTYEQYF
NA	TRBV20-1	NA	TRBJ2-7	TGCAGTGCTAGTGCCCGGTCGGGATACCCCCGCGAGCAGTACTTC	CSASARSGYPREQYF
TRBD2	TRBV24-1	NA	TRBJ2-7	TGTGCCACCAGAGGGACTAGCGGGAGTGTTCAATACTTC	CATRGTSGSVQYF
TRBD1	TRBV19	NA	TRBJ2-2	TGTGCCAGTAGTATGGGACCCCCGGGACAGGGGTCTTACCTGAACACCGGGGAGCTGTTTTTT	CASSMGPPGQGSYLNTGELFF
NA	TRBV2	NA	TRBJ1-3	TGTGCCAGCAGTGAGGCTGGGGGGGGCCTTGGAAACACCATATATTTT	CASSEAGGGLGNTIYF
NA	TRBV5-1	NA	TRBJ2-1	TGCGCCAGCAGCTTCGGTACCGGGAATGAGCAGTTCTTC	CASSFGTGNEQFF
TRBD1	TRBV29-1	NA	TRBJ1-1	TGCAGCGTTGAAGAGAGGCAGGGGGCCGCGACTGAAGCTTTCTTT	CSVEERQGAATEAFF